One sample yielded the 27 T cell receptor beta chains listed below, sequenced in a study of blood T cell repertoires in COVID-19. Produced via immunoSEQ multiplex PCR; TCRdb's table is partial and in-frame only. The data hold roughly 250,000 clones, with 85% to 90% observed a single time. The sample comprised peripheral blood. Source of these receptors: a man between 25 and 39 years old with acute or convalescent COVID-19.

This clone came up a few times. The chain employs TRBV2 and TRBJ1-5; 9 bases are a match to TRBD1. The CDR3 has 14 residues. V lost 5 bases and J lost 5; bases outside the gene matches: 4. Germline CDR1 is SNHLY and CDR2 is FYNNEI. CDR3 sequence: CASSRRDRDQPQHF. As DNA, the CDR3 is TGTGCCAGCAGTCGCCGGGACAGGGATCAGCCCCAGCATTTT. The entire variable domain, with the rest obtained from reference TRBV2 and TRBJ1-5, is as follows: EPEVTQTPSHQVTQMGQEVILRCVPISNHLYFYWYRQILGQKVEFLVSFYNNEISEKSEIFDDQFSVERPDGSNFTLKIRSTKLEDSAMYFCASSRRDRDQPQHFGDGTRLSIL.

Regarding this clone: The junction and the germline gene differ at one end; a read error may be behind it. V usage is TRBV2 and J usage is TRBJ1-2; the D is unclear. Per the germline V gene, CDR1 is SNHLY and CDR2 is FYNNEI. This CDR3 comprises 10 residues. DNA of the CDR3: TGTGCCAGCAGTGACTACGGCTACACCTTC. Its translation: CASSDYGYTF.

This chain uses TRBV3-1 (or the pseudogene TRBV3-2) with TRBJ2-7; TRBD2 matches 9 bases. The V and J ends lost 4 bases and 2 bases, in that order; junction bases with no gene match: 9. CDR3 length: 16 amino acids. CDR1 LGHDT and CDR2 YNNKEL come from the germline V gene (reference sequence). The CDR3 DNA reads TGTGCCAGCAGCCCCACGTCTAGCGGGAAACCCTACGAGCAGTACTTC. It is translated as CASSPTSSGKPYEQYF.

The V gene is TRBV7-6, the J gene TRBJ2-5; 10 nucleotides match TRBD2. Looked up from germline, CDR1 is SGHVS and CDR2 is FNYEAQ. J gave up 4 bases and V 5 bases, and 10 bases lay outside the gene matches. This CDR3 has 16 amino acids. Here the CDR3 DNA reads TGTGCCAGCAGCGTATCTAGCGGGAGTAGAGGAGAGACCCAGTACTTC. Protein sequence: CASSVSSGSRGETQYF.

The rearrangement uses TRBV3-1 (or the pseudogene TRBV3-2) and TRBJ2-2; D unclear. Trimming removed 4 bases at V and 4 bases at J, with 10 bases between. The CDR3 is 14 amino acids. From germline, CDR1 is LGHDT and CDR2 YNNKEL (reference sequence). DNA for the CDR3: TGTGCCAGCAGCCCTCCCCCGGTCACCGGGGAGCTGTTTTTT. Translating it yields CASSPPPVTGELFF.

This chain joins TRBV6-5 and TRBJ1-6; D is undetermined. V shed 7 bases and J shed 5 bases, with 12 bases lying between them. Germline lookup yields CDR1 MNHEY and CDR2 SVGAGI. CDR3 length: 14 residues. In DNA form, the CDR3 reads TGTGCCAGCAAGGAGGTAGCCAATAATTCACCCCTCCACTTT. This translates into CASKEVANNSPLHF.

The chain is built from TRBV2 and TRBJ2-1; tentative D call: TRBD2 (6 bases). Germline CDR1 is SNHLY and CDR2 is FYNNEI. V lost 5 bases and J 0 bases, leaving 14 bases between the germline ends. This CDR3 is built from 16 residues. The CDR3 spells CASSRRDGRSYNEQFF. The CDR3 region has the DNA TGTGCCAGCAGTCGGAGGGACGGTCGCTCCTACAATGAGCAGTTCTTC. Full variable domain (outside the CDR3, taken from reference TRBV2 and TRBJ2-1): EPEVTQTPSHQVTQMGQEVILRCVPISNHLYFYWYRQILGQKVEFLVSFYNNEISEKSEIFDDQFSVERPDGSNFTLKIRSTKLEDSAMYFCASSRRDGRSYNEQFFGPGTRLTVL.

The genes are TRBV3-1 (or the pseudogene TRBV3-2) and TRBJ1-3; TRBD1 matches at 9 bases. The germline V gene has CDR1 LGHDT and CDR2 YNNKEL (reference sequence). The CDR3 length is 17 residues. V shed 4 bases, J shed 0 bases, and the junction held 7 bases outside the gene matches. The CDR3 is CASSRLPGQGSGNTIYF. In DNA, the CDR3 is TGTGCCAGCAGCCGCCTACCGGGACAGGGCTCTGGAAACACCATATATTTT.

The chain uses TRBV10-1 and TRBJ2-5; TRBD1 agrees at 9 bases. Trimming at V came to 8 bases and at J to 3 bases, leaving 1 base not matched to a gene. Germline CDR1 and CDR2: WNHNN and SYGVQD (reference sequence). CDR3 length: 12 residues. The CDR3 loop is CASRDREETQYF. DNA of the CDR3: TGCGCCAGCCGGGACAGGGAAGAGACCCAGTACTTC.

The chain recombines TRBV2 with TRBJ2-3, with TRBD1 as a possible D gene (6 bases). The CDR3 covers 14 residues. The V end was cut by 1 base, the J end by 3 bases, with 8 bases between. Germline CDR1 and CDR2: SNHLY and FYNNEI. CDR3 in DNA: TGTGCCAGCAGTGAAGACAGGGCAACAGATACGCAGTATTTT. It codes for CASSEDRATDTQYF.

In DNA, the CDR3 is TGCGCCAGCAGTCCGGGGGGCCACCTAGGTACTGAAGCTTTCTTT. Encoded protein: CASSPGGHLGTEAFF. The chain recombines TRBV5-1 with TRBJ1-1; maybe TRBD1 (6 bases). The CDR3 length is 15 residues. Per the germline V gene, CDR1 is SGHRS and CDR2 is YFSETQ. Trimming left V 5 bases short and J 5 bases short, with 19 bases between.

V gene TRBV6-5 combines with J gene TRBJ1-5; D is unclear. The germline CDR1 and CDR2 sequences are MNHEY and SVGAGI. The V and J ends lost 5 bases and 11 bases respectively, with 13 bases between them. The CDR3 consists of 12 residues. CDR3 in amino acids: CASSTLSGTQHF. In nucleotides, the CDR3 is TGTGCCAGCAGTACGCTATCGGGGACCCAGCATTTT.

The rearrangement joins TRBV5-1 to TRBJ1-6, with 9 positions matching TRBD1. The CDR3 is 15 residues long. Germline CDR1 SGHRS, CDR2 YFSETQ. The V gene end was trimmed by 4 bases and the J gene end by 9 bases; junction bases not matched to a gene: 8. DNA of the CDR3: TGCGCCAGCAGCGTAGGACAGGGGAGAAGTTCACCCCTCCACTTT. Protein product: CASSVGQGRSSPLHF.

The chain joins TRBV5-1 to TRBJ2-5; 10 nucleotides align to TRBD2. This CDR3 region has 17 residues. After removal of 4 bases from V and 4 bases from J, the junction contained 13 bases not matched to a gene. Germline CDR1 is SGHRS and CDR2 is YFSETQ. The CDR3 here is CASSPLASGRGRETQYF. In DNA, the CDR3 is TGCGCCAGCAGCCCGTTAGCTAGCGGGAGAGGTAGAGAGACCCAGTACTTC.

CDR3 amino acids: CASSKAGDSGEKLFF. The CDR3 DNA is TGCGCCAGCAGCAAGGCAGGGGACAGCGGGGAAAAACTGTTTTTT. V and J are TRBV5-1 and TRBJ1-4; 7 bases are shared with TRBD1. The CDR3 sequence is 15 residues long. Looked up from germline, CDR1 is SGHRS and CDR2 is YFSETQ. Trimming took 4 bases from V and 8 from J; bases not matched to a gene: 11.

The chain recombines TRBV4-1 with TRBJ2-2; no reliable D call. Trimming removed 3 bases at V and 0 bases at J, with 5 bases between. This CDR3 comprises 14 residues. In germline, CDR1 is MGHRA, CDR2 YSYEKL. Written as DNA, the CDR3 is TGCGCCAGCAGCCATCGTACGAACACCGGGGAGCTGTTTTTT. Protein product: CASSHRTNTGELFF.

This clone has only one observation. The chain couples TRBV6-5 to TRBJ2-5, with a tentative D call TRBD2 (7 bases). The CDR3 is 14 amino acids. Germline CDR1 and CDR2: MNHEY and SVGAGI. Trimming stripped 8 bases from V and 1 base from J, with 14 bases between. The CDR3 is CASRREGGQETQYF. DNA for the CDR3: TGTGCCAGCCGGAGGGAGGGGGGCCAAGAGACCCAGTACTTC.

The chain employs TRBV28 and TRBJ2-3; 7 bases are a match to TRBD2. Germline V lookup: CDR1 MDHEN, CDR2 SYDVKM. The CDR3 extends over 14 amino acids. The junction had 9 bases not matched to a gene; V was cut back by 11 bases and J by 1 base. CDR3 sequence reads: CAAQGTIRTDTQYF. CDR3 bases: TGTGCCGCGCAAGGGACTATTCGCACAGATACGCAGTATTTT.

As to this clone: Different DNA sequences within this sample yield the same CDR3. The chain couples TRBV3-1 (or the pseudogene TRBV3-2) to TRBJ1-6; D is possibly TRBD1 (5 bases). Germline CDR1 and CDR2: LGHDT and YNNKEL (reference sequence). CDR3 length equals 14 residues. Trimming removed 3 bases from V and 6 bases from J, with 9 bases in between. CDR3 nucleotides: TGTGCCAGCAGCCAGGGAAGGGGTAATTCACCCCTCCACTTT. This gives the protein CASSQGRGNSPLHF.

V usage is TRBV6-5 and J usage is TRBJ1-1; the D is unclear. With 0 bases removed from V and 5 bases from J, the gap between germline ends came to 10 bases. Germline V lookup: CDR1 MNHEY, CDR2 SVGAGI. The CDR3 length is 14 residues. CDR3 sequence reads: CASSYSGSRTEAFF. The CDR3 nucleotides read TGTGCCAGCAGTTACTCGGGGAGTCGGACTGAAGCTTTCTTT.

J is TRBJ1-1 and V is TRBV10-3; possible D gene TRBD1, 5 bases. The CDR3 totals 20 residues. The V end was cut by 3 bases, the J end by 0 bases, with 26 bases between. Germline V gene sequence: CDR1 ENHRY, CDR2 SYGVKD. CDR3 loop: CAISDRQSARAHLMNTEAFF. The CDR3 DNA reads TGTGCCATCAGTGACCGACAGTCGGCCAGGGCCCACTTAATGAACACTGAAGCTTTCTTT.

The chain couples TRBV5-1 to TRBJ2-7; possible D gene TRBD2, 5 bases. This CDR3 is 15 amino acids long. The germline CDR1 and CDR2 sequences are SGHRS and YFSETQ. V was cut by 0 bases and J by 6 bases, with 16 bases left in between. CDR3 nucleotides: TGCGCCAGCAGCTTGGCCATGGGGTCGGCGGGCGAGCAGTACTTC. It encodes CASSLAMGSAGEQYF.

The genes are TRBV10-1 and TRBJ1-3; TRBD1 might be the D (6 bases). Trimming pared 6 bases from V and 6 bases from J, leaving 18 bases between. In germline, CDR1 is WNHNN, CDR2 SYGVQD (reference sequence). This CDR3 has 15 residues. The CDR3 is CASRPGQPGLNTIYF. The DNA of the CDR3 is TGCGCCAGCAGGCCAGGACAGCCTGGGCTAAACACCATATATTTT.

The rearrangement uses TRBV14 and TRBJ2-2; possible D gene TRBD1, 6 bases. The CDR3 loop spans 18 amino acids. V was trimmed by 4 bases and J by 0 bases, leaving 18 bases between them. CDR1 and CDR2 from the germline V gene are SGHDN and FVKESK. CDR3 sequence (DNA): TGTGCCAGCAGCCCACGACAGGTGAGAGTTGCGAACACCGGGGAGCTGTTTTTT. This sequence encodes CASSPRQVRVANTGELFF. Combining the CDR3 with reference TRBV14 and TRBJ2-2 gives the whole variable domain EAGVTQFPSHSVIEKGQTVTLRCDPISGHDNLYWYRRVMGKEIKFLLHFVKESKQDESGMPNNRFLAERTGGTYSTLKVQPAELEDSGVYFCASSPRQVRVANTGELFFGEGSRLTVL.

This clone was counted once. This sequence joins TRBV7-8 and TRBJ1-1; D is unresolved. CDR3 size: 14 residues. Trimming shortened V by 1 base and J by 11 bases, and 17 bases separated the two germline ends. The V gene's germline CDR1 is SGHVS and CDR2 FQNEAQ. CDR3 DNA: TGTGCCAGCAGCTTAGAACGGTGGGTAGGAGGGGCTTTCTTT. Its translation: CASSLERWVGGAFF.

The chain is built from TRBV6-6 and TRBJ2-7; D possibly corresponds to TRBD1 (5 bases). Germline CDR1 is MNHNY and CDR2 is SVGAGI (reference sequence). V dropped 2 bases and J dropped 6 bases, with 14 bases sitting between them. This CDR3 is 14 amino acids long. The CDR3 sequence: CASSYQGGLREQYF. The CDR3 coding sequence is TGTGCCAGCAGTTACCAGGGTGGTCTTCGCGAGCAGTACTTC.

The genes are TRBV28 and TRBJ1-4; 7 nucleotides align to TRBD1. This CDR3 comprises 13 residues. The junction had 6 bases not matched to a gene; V was cut back by 7 bases and J by 7 bases. CDR1 and CDR2 (germline): MDHEN, SYDVKM. CDR3 sequence: CASKEGGPEKLFF. CDR3 coding DNA: TGTGCCAGCAAGGAAGGGGGCCCTGAAAAACTGTTTTTT.